Reported below is one T cell receptor (beta chain). These data originate in a study of monozygotic twins with inflammatory bowel disease. TCRdb re-called the 5' RACE reads and gives one entry per CDR3 protein, without DNA. The specimen's table records about 380,000 distinct CDR3 sequences. The V gene's germline CDR1 is SGHAT and CDR2 FQNNGV. The CDR3 sequence is 15 residues long. The receptor was derived from a human donor with ulcerative colitis or Crohn's disease, or a healthy co-twin of an affected twin (not recorded which). This sequence joins TRBV11-2 and TRBJ1-2; TCRdb's D call, TRBD1, is unchecked because there is no DNA. The sequencing sample was made of blood. The CDR3 region is CASSLRPGQGSGYTF.